Presented here are 15 T cell receptor beta chains from one specimen sequenced in a study of OX40 agonist ivuxolimab in advanced cancers. Here immunoSEQ multiplex PCR was the method, and the copy in TCRdb shows in-frame clones only, minus some. Of about 69,000 clones in the sample, approximately 91% were seen once. The source was CD4+ or CD8+ T cells sorted from blood, collected in a trial of the OX40 agonist ivuxolimab. These receptors all stem from an adult with an advanced solid tumor such as melanoma, head and neck, liver or kidney cancer.

The chain combines TRBV7-2 with TRBJ2-5, with 13 positions matching TRBD2. The CDR3 is made up of 18 amino acids. CDR1 and CDR2 from the germline V gene are SGHTA and FQGNSA. Trimming took 6 bases from V and 0 from J; bases not matched to a gene: 10. CDR3 amino acids: CASSSGLAGAYYQETQYF. For the CDR3, the DNA is TGTGCCAGCAGTTCAGGACTAGCGGGAGCCTACTACCAAGAGACCCAGTACTTC. Based on the CDR3 plus reference TRBV7-2 and TRBJ2-5, the full variable domain is GAGVSQSPSNKVTEKGKDVELRCDPISGHTALYWYRQSLGQGLEFLIYFQGNSAPDKSGLPSDRFSAERTGGSVSTLTIQRTQQEDSAVYLCASSSGLAGAYYQETQYFGPGTRLLVL.

CDR3 nucleotides: TGTGCCAGCAGCCCTAGGGCAGCGTTAGGAAACATTCAGTACTTC. This translates into CASSPRAALGNIQYF. The V call is TRBV9, the J call TRBJ2-4; D is unclear. The V end was cut by 4 bases, the J end by 6 bases, with 17 bases between. This CDR3 has 15 residues. Germline values: CDR1 SGDLS, CDR2 YYNGEE.

The V call is TRBV18, the J call TRBJ1-4, with 8 nucleotides matching TRBD1. With V trimmed by 3 bases and J by 7 bases, 13 bases remained unmatched. The CDR3 sequence is 17 residues long. The V gene's germline CDR1 is KGHSH and CDR2 LQKENI. Here the CDR3 reads CASSPPQDRARGEKLFF. DNA for the CDR3: TGTGCCAGCTCACCGCCTCAGGACAGGGCACGGGGTGAAAAACTGTTTTTT.

V and J are TRBV20-1 and TRBJ1-1; the D is unclear. The CDR3 is made up of 11 amino acids. From germline, CDR1 is DFQATT and CDR2 SNEGSKA (reference sequence). With 3 bases removed from V and 7 bases from J, the gap between germline ends came to 9 bases. CDR3 DNA sequence: TGCAGTGCTAGTCCTATTGGTGAAGCTTTCTTT. This translates into CSASPIGEAFF.

The J gene is TRBJ2-7, the V gene TRBV28; D ambiguous. V gave up 8 bases and J gave up 12 bases, with 23 bases separating them. CDR3 size: 13 residues. Germline V gives CDR1 MDHEN, CDR2 SYDVKM. In DNA, the CDR3 is TGTGCCAGCGGGTCTACAAGACGAGGTCTAGGGTACTTC. It specifies CASGSTRRGLGYF.

The chain combines TRBV6-4 with TRBJ2-1; TRBD1 might be the D (5 bases). Trimming removed 4 bases at V and 1 base at J, with 14 bases between. The CDR3 totals 16 residues. Germline CDR1 MRHNA, CDR2 SNTAGT. CDR3 sequence (DNA): TGTGCCAGCAGTGGGCCAGGGTTTAGGTCCTACAATGAGCAGTTCTTC. Protein: CASSGPGFRSYNEQFF.

This chain links TRBV9 with TRBJ2-7; the D call may be TRBD1 or TRBD2 (5 bases each). Trimming took off 3 bases at V and 3 bases at J, with 13 bases between the two ends. Germline V gene data show CDR1 as SGDLS and CDR2 as YYNGEE. CDR3 length equals 14 residues. The CDR3 sequence is CASSAGRLDYEQYF. For the CDR3, the DNA is TGTGCCAGCAGCGCGGGACGCCTAGACTACGAGCAGTACTTC.

V and J are TRBV5-1 and TRBJ2-1; 11 bases match TRBD2. Trimming cost V 4 bases and J 8 bases; bases outside gene matches: 8. CDR1 is SGHRS, CDR2 YFSETQ, per germline. There are 15 residues in the CDR3. In DNA form, the CDR3 reads TGCGCCAGCAGCCAGACTAGCGGGACTGGCGATGAGCAGTTCTTC. Protein sequence: CASSQTSGTGDEQFF.

The genes are TRBV6-4 and TRBJ2-1, with D unclear. Trimming pared 0 bases from V and 10 bases from J, leaving 10 bases between. This CDR3 has 13 amino acids. The germline gives CDR1 MRHNA, CDR2 SNTAGT. Here the CDR3 DNA reads TGTGCCAGCAGTGACTCGATGGGAATAGAGCAGTTCTTC. It encodes CASSDSMGIEQFF.

CDR3 amino acids: CASMGAGSFQETQYF. CDR3 nucleotides: TGTGCCAGTATGGGGGCAGGGAGCTTCCAAGAGACCCAGTACTTC. The chain has TRBV19 and TRBJ2-5; possibly TRBD1 for D (6 bases). The CDR3 loop spans 15 amino acids. V was clipped by 7 bases and J by 1 base, with 16 bases between them. Germline V gives CDR1 LNHDA, CDR2 SQIVND (reference sequence).

CDR3 DNA sequence: TGTGCCAGCAGCGTCAGACTAGCGTTCCAGGGAGAGCAGTTCTTC. It is translated as CASSVRLAFQGEQFF. J is TRBJ2-1 and V is TRBV9, with 8 bases lining up with TRBD2. There are 15 residues in the CDR3. Germline V lookup: CDR1 SGDLS, CDR2 YYNGEE. Unmatched junction bases numbered 11, after V lost 2 bases and J lost 10 bases.

V gene TRBV7-9 combines with J gene TRBJ1-4; D is unresolved. CDR1 SEHNR and CDR2 FQNEAQ come from the germline V gene (reference sequence). Between the trimmed V and J ends, which lost 8 bases and 6 bases, there was a span of 19 bases. The CDR3 consists of 15 residues. The CDR3 region is CASGGDSALYEKLFF. CDR3 DNA: TGTGCCAGCGGAGGAGACTCGGCACTTTATGAAAAACTGTTTTTT.

CDR3 bases: TGTGCCAGCAGCCCGGTCCCGACTAGCGGGAAAGTATGGAAGTACTTC. This codes for CASSPVPTSGKVWKYF. The J gene is TRBJ2-7, the V gene TRBV28; 11 bases fit TRBD2. The V gene's germline CDR1 is MDHEN and CDR2 SYDVKM. With 6 bases clipped from V and 11 bases from J, the junction kept 18 bases outside the gene matches. This CDR3 has 16 amino acids.

The chain is built from TRBV5-1 and TRBJ2-7; 9 bases are shared with TRBD1. The CDR3 length is 14 residues. The ends lost 5 bases at V and 1 base at J; junction bases unmatched: 4. Germline V CDR1 and CDR2: SGHRS, YFSETQ. The CDR3 here is CASRGQGISYEQYF. The CDR3 nucleotides read TGCGCCAGCAGAGGACAGGGGATATCCTACGAGCAGTACTTC.

The J gene is TRBJ2-3, the V gene TRBV5-1; TRBD1 aligns across 9 bases. The CDR3 has 15 residues. Germline V lookup: CDR1 SGHRS, CDR2 YFSETQ. Unmatched junction bases numbered 3, after V lost 4 bases and J lost 0 bases. CDR3 protein: CASSLGQGSTDTQYF. CDR3 in DNA: TGCGCCAGCAGCCTCGGACAGGGGAGCACAGATACGCAGTATTTT. Variable domain in full (rest from reference TRBV5-1 and TRBJ2-3): KAGVTQTPRYLIKTRGQQVTLSCSPISGHRSVSWYQQTPGQGLQFLFEYFSETQRNKGNFPGRFSGRQFSNSRSEMNVSTLELGDSALYLCASSLGQGSTDTQYFGPGTRLTVL.